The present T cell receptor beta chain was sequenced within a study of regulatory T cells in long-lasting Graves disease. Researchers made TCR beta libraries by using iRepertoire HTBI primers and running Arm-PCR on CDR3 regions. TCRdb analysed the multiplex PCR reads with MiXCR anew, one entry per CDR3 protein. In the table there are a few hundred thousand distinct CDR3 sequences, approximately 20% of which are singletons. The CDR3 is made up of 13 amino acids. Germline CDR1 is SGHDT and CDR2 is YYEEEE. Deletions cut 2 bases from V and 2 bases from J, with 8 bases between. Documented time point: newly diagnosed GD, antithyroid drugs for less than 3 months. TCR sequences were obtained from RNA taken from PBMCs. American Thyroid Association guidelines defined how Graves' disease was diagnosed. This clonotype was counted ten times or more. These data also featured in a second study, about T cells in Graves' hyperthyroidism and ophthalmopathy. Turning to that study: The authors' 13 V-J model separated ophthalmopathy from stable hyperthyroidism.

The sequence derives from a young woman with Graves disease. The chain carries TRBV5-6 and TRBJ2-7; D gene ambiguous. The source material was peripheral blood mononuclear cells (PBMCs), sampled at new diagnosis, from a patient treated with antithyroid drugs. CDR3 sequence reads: CASSLPNAYEQYF. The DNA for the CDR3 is TGTGCCAGCAGCTTACCCAACGCCTACGAGCAGTACTTC. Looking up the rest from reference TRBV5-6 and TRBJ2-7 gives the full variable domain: DAGVTQSPTHLIKTRGQQVTLRCSPKSGHDTVSWYQQALGQGPQFIFQYYEEEERQRGNFPDRFSGHQFPNYSSELNVNALLLGDSALYLCASSLPNAYEQYFGPGTRLTVT.